This T cell receptor beta chain is drawn from a study of control samples from healthy donors and cancer patients. Clones were read by immunoSEQ multiplex PCR, and TCRdb kept only the in-frame ones, dropping some. The data show 82,000 or so clones, approximately 94% seen once. Trimming pared 4 bases from V and 2 bases from J, leaving 11 bases between. The CDR3 runs 14 residues. CDR1 and CDR2 (germline): LNHNV, YYDKDF (reference sequence). The receptor's source is a woman between 18 and 29 years old in good health. The sequenced material came from blood. The rearrangement uses TRBV15 and TRBJ1-2; D perhaps matches TRBD1 (5 bases). The CDR3 DNA sequence: TGTGCCACCAGCAAAAGGGACGGCAACTATGGCTACACCTTC. This sequence encodes CATSKRDGNYGYTF.